These T cell receptor beta chains were read from a single sample in a study of T cells in Graves' hyperthyroidism and ophthalmopathy. TCRdb re-analysed the multiplex PCR reads in MiXCR, keeping a single row per CDR3 protein. The table includes 450,000 to 550,000 distinct CDR3 sequences, around 24% detected once. Sequencing was performed on blood. Receptors were obtained from a woman aged 25 to 39 with Graves' ophthalmopathy. Both conserved end residues are part of each CDR3. D genes are given only for firm matches. Some rows have no size entry. The others give once, few or many, or a class for an expanded clone.

CDR3nt: TGTGCCAGCAGTGAAGTTCAACGGGGGGAAGCTTTCTTT
CDR3aa: CASSEVQRGEAFF
d_gene: .
v_gene: TRBV6-1
abundance: few
j_gene: TRBJ1-1

CDR3nt: TGTGCCAGTAGTATGAACCGGGAACCGCTTGGGACCGGGGAGCTGTTTTTT
CDR3aa: CASSMNREPLGTGELFF
d_gene: .
v_gene: TRBV19
abundance: many
j_gene: TRBJ2-2

CDR3nt: TGTGCCAGCAGCCCTCATGGGACAGCGAACACCGGGGAGCTGTTTTTT
CDR3aa: CASSPHGTANTGELFF
d_gene: TRBD1
v_gene: TRBV7-3
abundance: many
j_gene: TRBJ2-2

CDR3nt: TGCGCCAGCAGCCAAGGCTTATCGCAGCGATTCTATGGCTACACCTTC
CDR3aa: CASSQGLSQRFYGYTF
d_gene: .
v_gene: TRBV4-1
abundance: few
j_gene: TRBJ1-2

CDR3nt: TGCGCCAGCAGGCGGGACTCCGGGGGAAGGACCGGGGAGCTGTTTTTT
CDR3aa: CASRRDSGGRTGELFF
d_gene: .
v_gene: TRBV5-1
abundance: .
j_gene: TRBJ2-2

CDR3nt: TGTGCCCCCCTCCTCGGGAGCACTGAAGCTTTCTTT
CDR3aa: CAPLLGSTEAFF
d_gene: .
v_gene: TRBV6-2/TRBV6-3
abundance: .
j_gene: TRBJ1-1

CDR3nt: TGCAGCGGGGGGGACTACACCGGGGAGCTGTTTTTT
CDR3aa: CSGGDYTGELFF
d_gene: .
v_gene: TRBV29-1
abundance: many
j_gene: TRBJ2-2

CDR3nt: TGTGCCAGCAGCGTAGCTGTGACGAACACTGAAGCTTTCTTT
CDR3aa: CASSVAVTNTEAFF
d_gene: .
v_gene: TRBV9
abundance: few
j_gene: TRBJ1-1

CDR3nt: TGCAGTGCTAGACCTTACTTTGCGGACGGTTATGGCTACACCTTC
CDR3aa: CSARPYFADGYGYTF
d_gene: .
v_gene: TRBV20-1
abundance: many
j_gene: TRBJ1-2

CDR3nt: TGTGCCAGCACCCTGACAGAGCGGACTAATGAAAAACTGTTTTTT
CDR3aa: CASTLTERTNEKLFF
d_gene: .
v_gene: TRBV28
abundance: many
j_gene: TRBJ1-4

CDR3nt: TGTGCTAGTGGACGCGACGGATACGAAGCTTTCTTT
CDR3aa: CASGRDGYEAFF
d_gene: .
v_gene: TRBV12-5
abundance: .
j_gene: TRBJ1-1

CDR3nt: TGTGCCAGCAGCTTAGCGTCGGGCAGCTTGAACACTGAAGCTTTCTTT
CDR3aa: CASSLASGSLNTEAFF
d_gene: .
v_gene: TRBV7-2
abundance: few
j_gene: TRBJ1-1

CDR3nt: TGTGCCAGCAGACAGAGCTTCTACGAGCAGTACTTC
CDR3aa: CASRQSFYEQYF
d_gene: .
v_gene: TRBV6-2/TRBV6-3
abundance: .
j_gene: TRBJ2-7

CDR3nt: TGCAGTGCTAGAGCGTGGCAGGGACTCTCCTACGAGCAGTACTTC
CDR3aa: CSARAWQGLSYEQYF
d_gene: .
v_gene: TRBV20-1
abundance: many
j_gene: TRBJ2-7

CDR3nt: TGCAGTGCTAACCCGACAGAAGACACTGAAGCTTTCTTT
CDR3aa: CSANPTEDTEAFF
d_gene: .
v_gene: TRBV20-1
abundance: many
j_gene: TRBJ1-1

CDR3nt: TGTGCCAGCAGCTTACAGGGTTCTCTATACGAGCAGTACTTC
CDR3aa: CASSLQGSLYEQYF
d_gene: .
v_gene: TRBV12-3/TRBV12-4
abundance: few
j_gene: TRBJ2-7

CDR3nt: TGTGCCAGCAGTTACTCCGGGGGGAACACTGAAGCTTTCTTT
CDR3aa: CASSYSGGNTEAFF
d_gene: .
v_gene: TRBV6-5
abundance: many
j_gene: TRBJ1-1

CDR3nt: TGTGCCAGCAGCCACTCGAGGGGTTTTAGAGAGACCCAGTACTTC
CDR3aa: CASSHSRGFRETQYF
d_gene: .
v_gene: TRBV11-1
abundance: .
j_gene: TRBJ2-5

CDR3nt: TGTGCCAGCAGCCCTAGCGGGGGGGCCGTCCACGAGCAGTACTTC
CDR3aa: CASSPSGGAVHEQYF
d_gene: TRBD2
v_gene: TRBV2
abundance: many
j_gene: TRBJ2-7

CDR3nt: TGTGCCAGCAGAGACCTCCAGCCATCCACCGGGGAGCTGTTTTTT
CDR3aa: CASRDLQPSTGELFF
d_gene: .
v_gene: TRBV12-3/TRBV12-4
abundance: .
j_gene: TRBJ2-2

CDR3nt: TGCGCCAGCAGCTCCTCCCCACTGATGGGCACTGAAGCTTTCTTT
CDR3aa: CASSSSPLMGTEAFF
d_gene: .
v_gene: TRBV4-1
abundance: many
j_gene: TRBJ1-1

CDR3nt: TGTGCCAGCAGTGAAGACACGGCCGGCTCCTACGAGCAGTACTTC
CDR3aa: CASSEDTAGSYEQYF
d_gene: .
v_gene: TRBV6-1
abundance: .
j_gene: TRBJ2-7

CDR3nt: TGCAGCGTTGGAGGGACAGGGGCTGAAGCTTTCTTT
CDR3aa: CSVGGTGAEAFF
d_gene: TRBD1
v_gene: TRBV29-1
abundance: .
j_gene: TRBJ1-1

CDR3nt: TGTGCCAGCAGCCTGGGGCGGGGGGGCCCAGATACGCAGTATTTT
CDR3aa: CASSLGRGGPDTQYF
d_gene: TRBD2
v_gene: TRBV12-3/TRBV12-4
abundance: .
j_gene: TRBJ2-3

CDR3nt: TGTGCCAGCACCACGGCCCCGGGACAGGGATATCAGCCCCAGCATTTT
CDR3aa: CASTTAPGQGYQPQHF
d_gene: TRBD1
v_gene: TRBV5-5
abundance: many
j_gene: TRBJ1-5

CDR3nt: TGTGCCAGCAGTTCTAGGGACAGGGCGAGCAATCAGCCCCAGCATTTT
CDR3aa: CASSSRDRASNQPQHF
d_gene: TRBD1
v_gene: TRBV6-5
abundance: many
j_gene: TRBJ1-5

CDR3nt: TGTGCCAGCAGTGGGCGACAGGGCAATCAGCCCCAGCATTTT
CDR3aa: CASSGRQGNQPQHF
d_gene: .
v_gene: TRBV2
abundance: many
j_gene: TRBJ1-5

CDR3nt: TGTTCCAGTAGTATCACTCCTCTAGGGAATCAGCCCCAGCATTTT
CDR3aa: CSSSITPLGNQPQHF
d_gene: .
v_gene: TRBV19
abundance: .
j_gene: TRBJ1-5

CDR3nt: TGCGCCACCCGACCGAACCCCTCTGGAAACACCATATATTTT
CDR3aa: CATRPNPSGNTIYF
d_gene: .
v_gene: TRBV4-1
abundance: many
j_gene: TRBJ1-3

CDR3nt: TGTGCCAGCAGCTATGCCGAATCCGCGAACACTGAAGCTTTCTTT
CDR3aa: CASSYAESANTEAFF
d_gene: .
v_gene: TRBV7-9
abundance: many
j_gene: TRBJ1-1